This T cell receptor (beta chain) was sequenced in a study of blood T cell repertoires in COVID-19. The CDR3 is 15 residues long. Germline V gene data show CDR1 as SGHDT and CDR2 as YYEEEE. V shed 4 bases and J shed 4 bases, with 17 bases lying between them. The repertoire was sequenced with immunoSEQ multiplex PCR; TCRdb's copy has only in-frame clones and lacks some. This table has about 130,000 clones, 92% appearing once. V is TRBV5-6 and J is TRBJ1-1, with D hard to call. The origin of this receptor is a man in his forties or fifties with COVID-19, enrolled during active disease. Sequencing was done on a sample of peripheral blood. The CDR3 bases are TGTGCCAGCAGCCGACTGGCAGGCGGAGGCACTGAAGCTTTCTTT. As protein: CASSRLAGGGTEAFF.